These T cell receptor beta chains were read from a single sample in a study of cytomegalovirus exposure and HLA in healthy donors. Libraries were prepared by immunoSEQ multiplex PCR; TCRdb keeps only in-frame clonotypes and omits some of them. Counted here are roughly 45,000 clones, 51% occurring once; the ten biggest clones make up about 6.3%. The specimen was PBMCs. The receptors derive from a man aged 55 to 69 in good health and CMV-seronegative. Each CDR3 is given without its conserved first and last residue. Each record gives: J gene, V gene, CDR3 protein.

>TRBJ1-2|TRBV9
ASSDGQGASGYT
>TRBJ1-4|TRBV5-4
ASSADRGRYEKLF
>TRBJ1-1|TRBV28
ASKLGGGRNTEAF
>TRBJ2-7|TRBV7-9
ASSPLQGEQY
>TRBJ2-7|TRBV4-3
ASSLMTGWDHEQY
>TRBJ1-1|TRBV30
AWNGGGTEAF
>TRBJ2-7|TRBV28
ASSPIGGAYEQY
>TRBJ2-3|TRBV5-6
ASSPTLAGAPDTQY
>TRBJ2-1|TRBV10-2
ASSVAGLTMKQF
>TRBJ2-3|TRBV2
ASSVIPPGSTDTQY
>TRBJ1-5|TRBV18
ASSQQGANQPQH
>TRBJ2-3|TRBV15
ATSSRQARDTQY
>TRBJ2-7|TRBV6-1
ASSDPRGYSYEQY
>TRBJ2-7|TRBV29-1
SVEGQGYYEQY
>TRBJ2-7|TRBV7-2
ASSFSRRAAYEQY
>TRBJ1-5|TRBV28
ASSLSFGNQPQH
>TRBJ1-4|TRBV6-5
ASSAATASNEKLF
>TRBJ1-4|TRBV5-4
ASSPWTGDNEKLF
>TRBJ1-2|TRBV28
ASRRSDRGRDGYT
>TRBJ2-2|TRBV9
ASSVEGTIGELF
>TRBJ2-5|TRBV29-1
SVETGPGGGETQY
>-|TRBV27
ASSPGQGAYEQY
>TRBJ1-1|TRBV18
ASSPPSGTNTEAF
>TRBJ1-1|TRBV25-1
ASRGTGGTEAF
>TRBJ2-1|TRBV15
ATSRDYGSGGRAGNEQF
>TRBJ1-5|TRBV2
ASSVSRGNQPQH
>TRBJ2-5|TRBV10-1
ASSEGVLGQETQY
>TRBJ1-1|TRBV6-5
ASSYSTGIGTEAF
>TRBJ2-1|TRBV7-9
ASSLSIGENEQF
>TRBJ2-1|TRBV7-2
ASSLGRDNEQF
>TRBJ2-2|TRBV7-9
ASSHRENTGELF
>TRBJ2-7|TRBV6-1
ASREPGQGYEQY
>TRBJ2-3|TRBV7-2
ASSLTGTGTDTQY
>TRBJ2-1|TRBV7-7
ASSLGSSGSEQF
>TRBJ1-5|TRBV28
ASSQTGGGQPQH
>TRBJ1-1|TRBV27
ASSSQGDRTEAF
>TRBJ1-2|TRBV30
AWSPRQNYGYT
>TRBJ2-3|TRBV7-2
ASSQQTSADTQY
>TRBJ1-2|TRBV19
ASSPRQGPFYGYT
>TRBJ1-5|TRBV6-6
ASGRTGDQPQH